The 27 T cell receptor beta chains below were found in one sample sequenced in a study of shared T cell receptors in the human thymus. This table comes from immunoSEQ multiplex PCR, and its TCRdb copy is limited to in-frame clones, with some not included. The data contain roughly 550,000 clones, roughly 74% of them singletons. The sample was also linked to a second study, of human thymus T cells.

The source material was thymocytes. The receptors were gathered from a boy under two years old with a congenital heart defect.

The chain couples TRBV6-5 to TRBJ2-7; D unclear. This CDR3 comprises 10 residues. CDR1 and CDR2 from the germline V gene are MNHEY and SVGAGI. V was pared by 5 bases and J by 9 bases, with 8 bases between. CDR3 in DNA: TGTGCCAGCAGTGAACGAGGGCAGTACTTC. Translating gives CASSERGQYF.

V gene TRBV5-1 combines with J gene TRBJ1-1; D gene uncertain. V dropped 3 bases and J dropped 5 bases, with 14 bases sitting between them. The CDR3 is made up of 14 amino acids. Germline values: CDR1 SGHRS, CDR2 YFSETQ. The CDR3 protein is CASSWPRAGTEAFF. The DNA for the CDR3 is TGCGCCAGCAGCTGGCCGAGGGCGGGGACTGAAGCTTTCTTT.

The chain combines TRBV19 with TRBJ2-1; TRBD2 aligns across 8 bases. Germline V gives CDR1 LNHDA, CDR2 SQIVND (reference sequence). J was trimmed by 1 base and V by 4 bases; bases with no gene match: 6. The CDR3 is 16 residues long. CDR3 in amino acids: CASSTTTSGSYNEQFF. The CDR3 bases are TGTGCCAGTAGTACTACCACTAGCGGTTCCTACAATGAGCAGTTCTTC. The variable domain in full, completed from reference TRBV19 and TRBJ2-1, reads DGGITQSPKYLFRKEGQNVTLSCEQNLNHDAMYWYRQDPGQGLRLIYYSQIVNDFQKGDIAEGYSVSREKKESFPLTVTSAQKNPTAFYLCASSTTTSGSYNEQFFGPGTRLTVL.

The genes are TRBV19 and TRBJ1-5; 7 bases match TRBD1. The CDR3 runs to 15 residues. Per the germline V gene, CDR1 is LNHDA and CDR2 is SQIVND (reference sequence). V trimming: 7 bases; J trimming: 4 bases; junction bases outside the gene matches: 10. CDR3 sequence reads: CASTLRGRGNQPQHF. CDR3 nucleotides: TGTGCCAGTACCCTAAGGGGCAGGGGGAATCAGCCCCAGCATTTT.

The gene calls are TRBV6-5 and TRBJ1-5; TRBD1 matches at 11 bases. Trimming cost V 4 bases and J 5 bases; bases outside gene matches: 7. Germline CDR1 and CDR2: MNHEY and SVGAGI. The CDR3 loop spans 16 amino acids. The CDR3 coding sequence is TGTGCCAGCAGTTCATACGCGGGACAGGGGGATCAGCCCCAGCATTTT. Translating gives CASSSYAGQGDQPQHF.

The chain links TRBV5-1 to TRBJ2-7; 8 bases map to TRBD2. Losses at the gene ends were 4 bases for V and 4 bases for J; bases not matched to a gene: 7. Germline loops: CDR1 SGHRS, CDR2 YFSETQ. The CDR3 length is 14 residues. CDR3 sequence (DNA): TGCGCCAGCAGCCTTCGGACTAGCCCATACGAGCAGTACTTC. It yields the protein CASSLRTSPYEQYF.

The CDR3 sequence is CASTPERTGVGYTF. The CDR3 region has the DNA TGTGCCAGTACCCCAGAAAGGACAGGGGTTGGCTACACCTTC. The J gene is TRBJ1-2, the V gene TRBV19, with 9 bases lining up with TRBD1. CDR3 length: 14 residues. V was clipped by 7 bases and J by 7 bases; unmatched bases: 10. Germline V gene sequence: CDR1 LNHDA, CDR2 SQIVND (reference sequence).

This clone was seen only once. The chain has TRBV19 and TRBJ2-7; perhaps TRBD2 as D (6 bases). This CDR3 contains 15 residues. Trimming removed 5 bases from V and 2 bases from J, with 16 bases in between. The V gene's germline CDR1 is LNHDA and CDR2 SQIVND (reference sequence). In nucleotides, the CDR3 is TGTGCCAGTAGTCTCCCCGGGAGACCCACCTACGAGCAGTACTTC. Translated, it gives CASSLPGRPTYEQYF.

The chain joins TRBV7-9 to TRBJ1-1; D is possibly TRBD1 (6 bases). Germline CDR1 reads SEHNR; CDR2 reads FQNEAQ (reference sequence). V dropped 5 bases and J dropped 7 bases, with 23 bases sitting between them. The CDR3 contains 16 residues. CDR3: CASSAVPGAPPSEAFF. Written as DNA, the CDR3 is TGTGCCAGCAGCGCCGTGCCAGGGGCCCCCCCCAGTGAAGCTTTCTTT.

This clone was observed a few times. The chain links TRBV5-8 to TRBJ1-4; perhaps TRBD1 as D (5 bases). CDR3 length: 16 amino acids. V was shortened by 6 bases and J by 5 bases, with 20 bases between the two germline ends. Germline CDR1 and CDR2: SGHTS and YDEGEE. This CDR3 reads CASNLLTLGRNEKLFF. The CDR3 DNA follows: TGTGCCAGCAACCTCTTGACATTGGGGCGGAATGAAAAACTGTTTTTT.

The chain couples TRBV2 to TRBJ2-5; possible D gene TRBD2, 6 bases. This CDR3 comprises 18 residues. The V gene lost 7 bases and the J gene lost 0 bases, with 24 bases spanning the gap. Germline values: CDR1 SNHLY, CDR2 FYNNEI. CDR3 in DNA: TGTGCCAGCACCCGGAGGGGAGCTAGCGTGGAGGACCAAGAGACCCAGTACTTC. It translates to CASTRRGASVEDQETQYF. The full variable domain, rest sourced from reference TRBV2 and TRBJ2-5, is EPEVTQTPSHQVTQMGQEVILRCVPISNHLYFYWYRQILGQKVEFLVSFYNNEISEKSEIFDDQFSVERPDGSNFTLKIRSTKLEDSAMYFCASTRRGASVEDQETQYFGPGTRLLVL.

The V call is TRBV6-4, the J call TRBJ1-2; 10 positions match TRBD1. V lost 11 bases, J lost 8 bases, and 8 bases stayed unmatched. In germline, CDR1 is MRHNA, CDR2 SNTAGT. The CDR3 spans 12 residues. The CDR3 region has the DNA TGTGCCGTAAAAGGGACAGGGGACGGCTACACCTTC. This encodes CAVKGTGDGYTF.

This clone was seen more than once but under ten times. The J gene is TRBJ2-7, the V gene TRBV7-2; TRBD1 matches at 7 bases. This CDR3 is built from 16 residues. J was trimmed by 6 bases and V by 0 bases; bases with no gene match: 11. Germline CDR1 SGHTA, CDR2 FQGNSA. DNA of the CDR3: TGTGCCAGCAGCTTAGCCGACAGGGAACGGGACGGCGAGCAGTACTTC. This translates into CASSLADRERDGEQYF.

The CDR3 sequence is CSVETGRSEAFF. The DNA for the CDR3 is TGCAGCGTAGAGACAGGGAGGAGTGAAGCTTTCTTT. The chain recombines TRBV29-1 with TRBJ1-1, with 7 bases that match TRBD1. The junction had 8 bases not matched to a gene; V was cut back by 6 bases and J by 7 bases. Germline CDR1 SQVTM, CDR2 ANQGSEA. The CDR3 is made up of 12 amino acids.

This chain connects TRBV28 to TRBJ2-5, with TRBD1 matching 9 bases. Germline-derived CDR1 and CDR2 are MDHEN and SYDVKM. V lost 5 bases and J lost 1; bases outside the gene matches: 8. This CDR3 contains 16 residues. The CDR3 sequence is CASSLRRGQGQETQYF. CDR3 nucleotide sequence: TGTGCCAGCAGTCTTAGGCGGGGACAGGGCCAAGAGACCCAGTACTTC.

This CDR3 is CASSLRGEAFF. CDR3 bases: TGTGCCAGCAGCTTAAGAGGGGAAGCTTTCTTT. The V call is TRBV5-6, the J call TRBJ1-1; D remains ambiguous. Germline CDR1 SGHDT, CDR2 YYEEEE. The CDR3 runs to 11 residues. Trimming stripped 2 bases from V and 8 bases from J, with 7 bases between.

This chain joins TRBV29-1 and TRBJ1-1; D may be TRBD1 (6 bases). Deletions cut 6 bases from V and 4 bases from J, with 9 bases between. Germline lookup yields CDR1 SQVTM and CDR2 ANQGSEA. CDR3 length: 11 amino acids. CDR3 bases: TGCAGCGTCGACAGGACCACTGAAGCTTTCTTT. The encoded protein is CSVDRTTEAFF.

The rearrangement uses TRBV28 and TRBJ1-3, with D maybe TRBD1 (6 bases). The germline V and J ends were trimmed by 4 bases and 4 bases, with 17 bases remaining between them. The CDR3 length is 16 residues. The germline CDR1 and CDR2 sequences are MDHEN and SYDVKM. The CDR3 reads CASSYPGALGGNTIYF. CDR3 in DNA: TGTGCCAGCAGTTACCCAGGGGCCCTAGGAGGAAACACCATATATTTT.

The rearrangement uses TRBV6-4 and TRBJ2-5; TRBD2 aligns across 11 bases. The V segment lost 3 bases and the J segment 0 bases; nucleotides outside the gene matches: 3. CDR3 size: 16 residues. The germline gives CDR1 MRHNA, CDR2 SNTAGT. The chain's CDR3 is CASSEGLAAHQETQYF. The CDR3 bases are TGTGCCAGCAGTGAGGGACTAGCGGCCCACCAAGAGACCCAGTACTTC.

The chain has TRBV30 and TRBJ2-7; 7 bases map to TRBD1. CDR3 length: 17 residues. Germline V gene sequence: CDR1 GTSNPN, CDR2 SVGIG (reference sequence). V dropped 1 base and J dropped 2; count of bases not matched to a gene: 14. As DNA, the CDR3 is TGTGCCTGGAGTGAAGGACCTGGACAGGTTTTTACCTACGAGCAGTACTTC. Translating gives CAWSEGPGQVFTYEQYF.

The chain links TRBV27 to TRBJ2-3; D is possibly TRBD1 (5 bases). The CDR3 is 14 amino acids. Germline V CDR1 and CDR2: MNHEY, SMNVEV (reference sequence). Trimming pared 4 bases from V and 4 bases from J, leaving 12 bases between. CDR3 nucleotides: TGTGCCAGCAGTTGGTGTGGGGCTCCAGATACGCAGTATTTT. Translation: CASSWCGAPDTQYF.

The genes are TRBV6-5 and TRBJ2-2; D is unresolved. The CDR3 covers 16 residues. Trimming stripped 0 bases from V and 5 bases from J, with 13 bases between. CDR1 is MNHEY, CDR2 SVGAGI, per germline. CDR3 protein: CASSYSLSARTGELFF. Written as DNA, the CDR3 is TGTGCCAGCAGTTACTCGCTTAGTGCCAGGACCGGGGAGCTGTTTTTT.

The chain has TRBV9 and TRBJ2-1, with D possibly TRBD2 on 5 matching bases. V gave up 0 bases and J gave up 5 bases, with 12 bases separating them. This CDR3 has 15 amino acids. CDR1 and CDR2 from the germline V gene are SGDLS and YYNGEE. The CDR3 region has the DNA TGTGCCAGCAGCGTAGATCGCGGGCGGAACAATGAGCAGTTCTTC. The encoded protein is CASSVDRGRNNEQFF.

For the CDR3, the DNA is TGCAGCGTTGGGACAGGATCTTGCTCCTACAATGAGCAGTTCTTC. Protein product: CSVGTGSCSYNEQFF. V gene TRBV29-1 combines with J gene TRBJ2-1; TRBD1 matches 7 bases. The CDR3 is made up of 15 amino acids. Per germline, CDR1 SQVTM and CDR2 ANQGSEA. V was pared by 4 bases and J by 0 bases, with 6 bases of the junction left unmatched.

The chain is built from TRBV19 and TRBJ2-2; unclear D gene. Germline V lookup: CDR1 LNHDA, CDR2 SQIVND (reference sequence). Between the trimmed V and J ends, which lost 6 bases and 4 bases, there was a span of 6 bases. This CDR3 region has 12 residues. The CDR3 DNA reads TGTGCCAGTAGGGCTAGCACCGGGGAGCTGTTTTTT. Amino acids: CASRASTGELFF.

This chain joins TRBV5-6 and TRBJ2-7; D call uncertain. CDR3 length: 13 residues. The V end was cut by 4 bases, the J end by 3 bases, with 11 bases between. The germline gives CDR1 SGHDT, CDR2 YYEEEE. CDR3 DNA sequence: TGTGCCAGCAGCCACTCGAGCTTCTACGAGCAGTACTTC. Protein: CASSHSSFYEQYF. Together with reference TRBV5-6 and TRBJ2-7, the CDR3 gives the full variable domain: DAGVTQSPTHLIKTRGQQVTLRCSPKSGHDTVSWYQQALGQGPQFIFQYYEEEERQRGNFPDRFSGHQFPNYSSELNVNALLLGDSALYLCASSHSSFYEQYFGPGTRLTVT.

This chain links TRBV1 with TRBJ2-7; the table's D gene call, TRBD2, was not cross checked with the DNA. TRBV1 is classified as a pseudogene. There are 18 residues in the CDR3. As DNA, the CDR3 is TGCACCAGCAGCCATATAACTAGCGGGAGGGCGAGCGCCTACGAGCAGTACTTC. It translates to CTSSHITSGRASAYEQYF.